The subject of this entry is one T cell receptor beta chain. CDR3 length: 15 residues. CDR1 is SNHLY and CDR2 is FYNNEI in the germline V gene. V was clipped by 7 bases and J by 5 bases; unmatched bases: 13. These data are taken from a study of blood T cell repertoires in COVID-19. Study-wide context: Researchers got acute and convalescent COVID-19 samples from the United States, Italy and Spain. Sources were T cells, B-cell-depleted T cells, or PBMCs; the material itself was cDNA or gDNA.

In the authors' workflow: Reference gene primers were amplified, and this amplification served to estimate nucleated cell counts. This table comes from immunoSEQ multiplex PCR, and its TCRdb copy is limited to in-frame clones, with some not included. V and J calls and clone size are as listed in that table; D and trimming were resolved from the DNA. The sample holds approximately 270,000 clones; around 90% are singletons and the top ten take roughly 2.1%. This TCR was sampled from a man aged 45-60 years with acute or convalescent COVID-19. Material for sequencing was peripheral blood. The chain is built from TRBV2 and TRBJ1-2; 7 positions agree with TRBD1. Here the CDR3 DNA reads TGTGCCAGCAAAACCTACGAGGGGGCCGGTTATGGCTACACCTTC. Translation gives CASKTYEGAGYGYTF.